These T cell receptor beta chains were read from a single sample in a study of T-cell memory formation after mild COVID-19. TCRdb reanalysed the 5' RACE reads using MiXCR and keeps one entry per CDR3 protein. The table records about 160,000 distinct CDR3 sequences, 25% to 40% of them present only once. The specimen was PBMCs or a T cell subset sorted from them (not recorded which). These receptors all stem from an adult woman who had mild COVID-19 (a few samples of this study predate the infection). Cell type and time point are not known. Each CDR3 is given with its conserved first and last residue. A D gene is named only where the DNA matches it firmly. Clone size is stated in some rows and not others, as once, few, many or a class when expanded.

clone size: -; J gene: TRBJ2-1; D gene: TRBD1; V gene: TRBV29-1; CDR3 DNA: TGCAGCGCCCGGACAGGGCCCTACAATGAGCAGTTCTTC; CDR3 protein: CSARTGPYNEQFF
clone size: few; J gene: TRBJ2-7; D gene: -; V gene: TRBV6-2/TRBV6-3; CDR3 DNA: TGTGCCAGCAGCCGAACCCCGTTGGGGTGGGAGCAGTACTTC; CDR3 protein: CASSRTPLGWEQYF
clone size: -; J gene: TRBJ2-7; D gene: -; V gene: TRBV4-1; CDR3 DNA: TGCGCCAGCAGCCAAGCACCAGGGGGGACAGACAACTACGAGCAGTACTTC; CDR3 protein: CASSQAPGGTDNYEQYF
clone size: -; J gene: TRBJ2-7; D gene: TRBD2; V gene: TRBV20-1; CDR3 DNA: TGCAGTGCTAGATCACTAGCGGGGGTCTCTTACGAGCAGTACTTC; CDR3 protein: CSARSLAGVSYEQYF
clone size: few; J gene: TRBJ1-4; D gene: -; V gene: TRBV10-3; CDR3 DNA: TGTGCCATCAGTCTCAGGGGAGGCTCTGAAAAACTGTTTTTT; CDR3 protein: CAISLRGGSEKLFF
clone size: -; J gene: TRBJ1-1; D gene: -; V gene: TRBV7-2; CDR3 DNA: TGTGCCAGCAGCCCCGGGCAGGGCCGTTCCTGGGGAGCTTTCTTT; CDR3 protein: CASSPGQGRSWGAFF
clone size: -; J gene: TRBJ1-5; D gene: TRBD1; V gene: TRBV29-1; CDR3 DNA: TGCAGCGTTGGGCGGACAGGGGATCAGCCCCAGCATTTT; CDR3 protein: CSVGRTGDQPQHF
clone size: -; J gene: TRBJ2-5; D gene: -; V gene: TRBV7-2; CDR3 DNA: TGTGCCAGCAGCTTATCCCGGGTGCCCCAAGAGACCCAGTACTTC; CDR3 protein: CASSLSRVPQETQYF
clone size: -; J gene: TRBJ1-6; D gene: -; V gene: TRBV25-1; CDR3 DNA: TGTGCCAGCAGTGACACGACCTATAATTCACCCCTCCACTTT; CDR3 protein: CASSDTTYNSPLHF
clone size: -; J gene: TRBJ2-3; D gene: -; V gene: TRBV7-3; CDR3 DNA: TGTGCCAGCAGCTTCGCCCCGGGGGGCCGCACAGATACGCAGTATTTT; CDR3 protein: CASSFAPGGRTDTQYF
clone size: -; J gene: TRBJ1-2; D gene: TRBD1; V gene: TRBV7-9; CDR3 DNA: TGTGCCAGCAGCTTGGGACAGGCGTACTATGGCTACACCTTC; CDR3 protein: CASSLGQAYYGYTF
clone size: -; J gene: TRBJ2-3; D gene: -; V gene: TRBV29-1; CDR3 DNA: TGCAGCCTAGAAAGCCCAACGGGACTTACAGATACGCAGTATTTT; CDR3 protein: CSLESPTGLTDTQYF
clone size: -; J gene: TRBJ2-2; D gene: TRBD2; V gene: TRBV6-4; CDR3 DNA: TGTGCCAGCAGTGAAGCAGGCGGGAGCTACACCGGGGAGCTGTTTTTT; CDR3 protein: CASSEAGGSYTGELFF
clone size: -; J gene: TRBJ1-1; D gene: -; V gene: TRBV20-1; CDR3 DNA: TGCAGTGCTAGAGATGGGACGGCGAACACTGAAGCTTTCTTT; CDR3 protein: CSARDGTANTEAFF
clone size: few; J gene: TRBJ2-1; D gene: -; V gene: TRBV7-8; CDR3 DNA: TGTGCCAGCAGGCTTATGGTAGCGAGTTACAATGAGCAGTTCTTC; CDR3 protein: CASRLMVASYNEQFF
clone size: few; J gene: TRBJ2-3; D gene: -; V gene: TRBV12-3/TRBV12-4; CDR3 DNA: TGTGCCAGCAAAAATACTCCCTTAGATACGCAGTATTTT; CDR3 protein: CASKNTPLDTQYF
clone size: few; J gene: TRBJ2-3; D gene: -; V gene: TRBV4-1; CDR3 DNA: TGCGCCAGCAGCCCAGGGACTCGAGATACGCAGTATTTT; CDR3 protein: CASSPGTRDTQYF
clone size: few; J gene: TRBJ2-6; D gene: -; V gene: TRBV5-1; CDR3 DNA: TGCGCCAGCAGCCAAAGATCGACTGGGGCCAACGTCCTGACTTTC; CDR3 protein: CASSQRSTGANVLTF
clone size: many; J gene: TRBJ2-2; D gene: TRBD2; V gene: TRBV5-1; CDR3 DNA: TGCGCCAGCACAGCAAGTAGCGGGTCGAACACCGGGGAGCTGTTTTTT; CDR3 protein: CASTASSGSNTGELFF
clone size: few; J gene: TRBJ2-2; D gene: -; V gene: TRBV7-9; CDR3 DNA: TGTGCCAGCAGCTTTCACGCTAGCGCAGTCACCGGGGAGCTGTTTTTT; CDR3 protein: CASSFHASAVTGELFF
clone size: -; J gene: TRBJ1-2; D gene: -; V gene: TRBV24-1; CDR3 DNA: TGTGCCACCAGTGATTTCAGAAATAACTATGGCTACACCTTC; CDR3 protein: CATSDFRNNYGYTF